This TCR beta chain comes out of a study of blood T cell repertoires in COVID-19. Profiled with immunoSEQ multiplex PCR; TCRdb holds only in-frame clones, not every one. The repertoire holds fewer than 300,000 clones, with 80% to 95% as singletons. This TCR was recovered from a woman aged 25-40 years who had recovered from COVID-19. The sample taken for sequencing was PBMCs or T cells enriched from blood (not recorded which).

The CDR3 DNA reads TGTGCCAGCAGCAAATTCACCGGGGAGCTGTTTTTT. Amino acid sequence: CASSKFTGELFF. The chain carries TRBV28 and TRBJ2-2; the D is unclear. Per the germline V gene, CDR1 is MDHEN and CDR2 is SYDVKM. The CDR3 extends over 12 amino acids. V lost 6 bases, J lost 4 bases, and 6 bases lay in between.